This T cell receptor (beta chain) derives from a study of OX40 agonist ivuxolimab in advanced cancers. Overall study: Intravenous ivuxolimab was administered to patients every 2 weeks at 0.01 to 10 mg/kg.

Sequencing used immunoSEQ multiplex PCR; TCRdb keeps in-frame clones, though not all of them. In the table there are 69,000 or so clones, about 91% of which are singletons. The V gene end was trimmed by 5 bases and the J gene end by 1 base; junction bases not matched to a gene: 7. CDR1 is LNHDA and CDR2 is SQIVND in the germline V gene (reference sequence). This CDR3 is 16 amino acids long. The chain employs TRBV19 and TRBJ1-5; 8 nucleotides agree with TRBD1. This sample comprised CD4+ or CD8+ T cells sorted from blood, obtained in a trial of the OX40 agonist ivuxolimab. The receptor comes from an adult with an advanced solid tumor such as melanoma, head and neck, liver or kidney cancer. In nucleotides, the CDR3 is TGTGCCAGTAGTCCCAGGGGGCTCGGGAGCAATCAGCCCCAGCATTTT. Amino acid sequence: CASSPRGLGSNQPQHF. The complete variable domain, with remaining parts taken from reference TRBV19 and TRBJ1-5, reads DGGITQSPKYLFRKEGQNVTLSCEQNLNHDAMYWYRQDPGQGLRLIYYSQIVNDFQKGDIAEGYSVSREKKESFPLTVTSAQKNPTAFYLCASSPRGLGSNQPQHFGDGTRLSIL.